What follows are 24 T cell receptor beta chains derived from one specimen sequenced in a study of cytomegalovirus exposure and HLA in healthy donors. Both 60 Vbeta primers and 13 Jbeta primers went into the PCR. Sequencing used immunoSEQ multiplex PCR; TCRdb keeps in-frame clones, though not all of them. The sample shows 64,000 or so clones, roughly 87% of them seen only once. Specimen: PBMCs. The receptors originated from a female donor in good health and CMV-seronegative.

In this sample, this clone turned up once. The chain couples TRBV18 to TRBJ2-5, with a possible D match to TRBD1 (5 bases). The V end lost 10 bases, the J end lost 0 bases, and 12 bases lay between the germline ends. The CDR3 runs to 13 residues. Germline-derived CDR1 and CDR2 are KGHSH and LQKENI. The CDR3 loop reads CATYGANQETQYF. The CDR3 DNA follows: TGTGCCACCTATGGGGCGAACCAAGAGACCCAGTACTTC.

The chain couples TRBV7-2 to TRBJ2-2; 9 bases agree with TRBD1. This CDR3 spans 15 amino acids. Germline assignment: CDR1 SGHTA and CDR2 FQGNSA. Trimming cost V 5 bases and J 3 bases; bases outside gene matches: 4. CDR3 coding DNA: TGTGCCAGCAGCGCGGACAGGGGTTACACCGGGGAGCTGTTTTTT. Its protein is CASSADRGYTGELFF.

Only one count was recorded for this clone. This chain links TRBV7-6 with TRBJ1-2, with D perhaps matching TRBD1 (5 bases). CDR1 is SGHVS, CDR2 FNYEAQ, per germline. This CDR3 has 13 amino acids. V was shortened by 5 bases and J by 4 bases, with 11 bases between the two germline ends. This CDR3 reads CASSGAGRYGYTF. The CDR3 DNA is TGTGCCAGCAGCGGGGCAGGGCGCTATGGCTACACCTTC.

The CDR3 loop reads CASSLQGGQPQHF. The CDR3 nucleotides read TGTGCCAGCAGCTTACAGGGGGGGCAGCCCCAGCATTTT. The chain uses TRBV9 and TRBJ1-5; 8 positions agree with TRBD1. V trimming: 4 bases; J trimming: 7 bases; junction bases outside the gene matches: 4. Germline values: CDR1 SGDLS, CDR2 YYNGEE. This CDR3 is built from 13 residues.

CDR3 nucleotides: TGTGCCAGCAGCCCCTTTACCGGGACTAGCGGGAGCTACGAGCAGTACTTC. Encoded protein: CASSPFTGTSGSYEQYF. V and J are TRBV7-2 and TRBJ2-7; 14 bases line up with TRBD2. This CDR3 contains 17 residues. Per the germline V gene, CDR1 is SGHTA and CDR2 is FQGNSA. J lost 3 bases, V lost 5 bases, and 9 bases had no gene match.

V usage is TRBV6-5 and J usage is TRBJ2-3; D is unclear. Between the trimmed V and J ends, which lost 0 bases and 6 bases, there was a span of 10 bases. Germline loops: CDR1 MNHEY, CDR2 SVGAGI. The CDR3 contains 14 residues. The CDR3 loop reads CASSYSLSFDTQYF. The CDR3 region has the DNA TGTGCCAGCAGTTACTCCCTCTCTTTTGATACGCAGTATTTT.

This sequence joins TRBV28 and TRBJ2-1, with TRBD2 matching 9 bases. The ends lost 1 base at V and 7 bases at J; junction bases unmatched: 5. Germline assignment: CDR1 MDHEN and CDR2 SYDVKM. CDR3 length: 15 residues. The CDR3 sequence: CASSLLRGGSNEQFF. The CDR3 bases are TGTGCCAGCAGTTTATTGCGGGGGGGTTCAAATGAGCAGTTCTTC.

The rearrangement uses TRBV11-2 and TRBJ1-2; 7 bases are shared with TRBD1. The germline gives CDR1 SGHAT, CDR2 FQNNGV. J gave up 5 bases and V 0 bases, and 3 bases lay outside the gene matches. CDR3 size: 14 residues. CDR3: CASSLETGNYGYTF. The DNA of the CDR3 is TGTGCCAGCAGCTTAGAGACAGGGAATTATGGCTACACCTTC.

This chain joins TRBV28 and TRBJ2-7, with TRBD2 identical over 9 bases. This CDR3 has 13 residues. Germline V gene sequence: CDR1 MDHEN, CDR2 SYDVKM. The ends lost 7 bases at V and 12 bases at J; junction bases unmatched: 13. CDR3 protein: CASTPGGRGESYF. DNA of the CDR3: TGTGCCAGCACCCCTGGCGGGAGGGGCGAGTCGTACTTC.

This clone was seen a single time. The chain uses TRBV19 and TRBJ1-1, with 10 bases fitting TRBD1. The J segment lost 1 base and the V segment lost 5 bases, leaving 1 base of the junction unmatched. Germline loops: CDR1 LNHDA, CDR2 SQIVND (reference sequence). The CDR3 totals 14 residues. The CDR3 DNA follows: TGTGCCAGTAGTGGGGACAGGGGGAACACTGAAGCTTTCTTT. Its protein product is CASSGDRGNTEAFF.

This clone was seen more than once but under ten times. The CDR3 loop is CASSPRRSQGEKLFF. The CDR3 DNA reads as TGTGCCAGCTCACCTCGCAGGTCCCAGGGCGAAAAACTGTTTTTT. The rearrangement links TRBV18 to TRBJ1-4; a possible D gene is TRBD1 (5 bases). The V and J ends lost 3 bases and 8 bases respectively, with 16 bases between them. This CDR3 has 15 residues. CDR1 is KGHSH, CDR2 LQKENI, per germline.

The V and J genes are TRBV10-1 and TRBJ2-3; D remains ambiguous. Trimming took 3 bases from V and 0 from J, leaving 13 bases between them. This CDR3 region has 16 residues. CDR1 and CDR2 from the germline V gene are WNHNN and SYGVQD (reference sequence). CDR3 region: CASSDLKITSTDTQYF. The CDR3, as DNA: TGCGCCAGCAGTGACCTAAAGATTACTAGCACAGATACGCAGTATTTT.

The genes are TRBV18 and TRBJ2-2; TRBD2 agrees at 7 bases. The CDR3 is 16 residues long. Germline V gives CDR1 KGHSH, CDR2 LQKENI. J lost 7 bases, V lost 3 bases, and 11 bases had no gene match. This CDR3 reads CASSPSAGEWSGELFF. CDR3 nucleotides: TGTGCCAGCTCACCTTCTGCGGGGGAGTGGAGCGGGGAGCTGTTTTTT.

The V gene is TRBV7-9, the J gene TRBJ2-7; 7 nucleotides align to TRBD2. Trimming took 8 bases from V and 3 from J; bases not matched to a gene: 7. Per the germline V gene, CDR1 is SEHNR and CDR2 is FQNEAQ (reference sequence). CDR3 size: 13 residues. CDR3 in amino acids: CASRGGGFYEQYF. The CDR3 coding sequence is TGTGCCAGCCGCGGGGGAGGCTTCTACGAGCAGTACTTC.

This chain uses TRBV11-2 with TRBJ2-7; 7 nucleotides line up with TRBD2. V lost 1 base, J lost 3 bases, and 12 bases stayed unmatched. The CDR3 runs to 17 residues. From germline, CDR1 is SGHAT and CDR2 FQNNGV. The CDR3 nucleotides read TGTGCCAGCAGCTTAGTTTCTAGCGGCCATCGACGCTACGAGCAGTACTTC. The encoded protein is CASSLVSSGHRRYEQYF.

The rearrangement joins TRBV5-4 to TRBJ2-7; 7 positions match TRBD1. V lost 4 bases, J lost 2 bases, and 9 bases stayed unmatched. The CDR3 has 15 residues. Germline V lookup: CDR1 SGHNT, CDR2 YYREEE (reference sequence). DNA of the CDR3: TGTGCCAGCAGCACACTTCGCCAGGGGGCCTACGAGCAGTACTTC. This gives the protein CASSTLRQGAYEQYF.

This sequence joins TRBV4-2 and TRBJ2-2, with 8 bases that match TRBD2. V shed 0 bases and J 2 bases; nucleotides not matched to a gene: 2. There are 16 residues in the CDR3. In germline, CDR1 is LGHNA, CDR2 YNFKEQ. CDR3 protein: CASSQDRTSNTGELFF. Written as DNA, the CDR3 is TGTGCCAGCAGCCAAGATAGGACTAGCAACACCGGGGAGCTGTTTTTT.

The rearrangement uses TRBV7-9 and TRBJ2-5; tentatively, D is TRBD2 (6 bases). V was trimmed by 7 bases and J by 5 bases, leaving 14 bases between them. Germline loops: CDR1 SEHNR, CDR2 FQNEAQ (reference sequence). The CDR3 is 13 residues long. The CDR3 DNA sequence: TGTGCCAGCACTCTATCAGGGAGGGAGACCCAGTACTTC. Its translation is CASTLSGRETQYF.

This chain links TRBV30 with TRBJ1-2, with D unresolved. CDR3 length equals 13 residues. The V end was cut by 4 bases, the J end by 8 bases, with 17 bases between. Germline V gene data show CDR1 as GTSNPN and CDR2 as SVGIG (reference sequence). The CDR3: CAWNMVGAEGYTF. The CDR3 nucleotides read TGTGCCTGGAATATGGTTGGCGCGGAGGGCTACACCTTC.

The chain links TRBV5-4 to TRBJ2-3; 13 nucleotides match TRBD2. In germline, CDR1 is SGHNT, CDR2 YYREEE (reference sequence). The CDR3 spans 16 residues. J gave up 4 bases and V 4 bases, and 6 bases lay outside the gene matches. In DNA, the CDR3 is TGTGCCAGCAGCGCGGGACTAGCGGGGAGGTCAGATACGCAGTATTTT. Translating gives CASSAGLAGRSDTQYF.

This rearrangement joins TRBV7-9 to TRBJ2-5; 12 nucleotides agree with TRBD2. After removal of 1 base from V and 5 bases from J, the junction contained 5 bases not matched to a gene. Germline V lookup: CDR1 SEHNR, CDR2 FQNEAQ (reference sequence). The CDR3 has 16 amino acids. Here the CDR3 DNA reads TGTGCCAGCAGCTTAGGGACTAGCGGGGTAGCTGAGACCCAGTACTTC. This gives the protein CASSLGTSGVAETQYF.

V usage is TRBV28 and J usage is TRBJ2-3; a weak D match, TRBD2 (7 bases). The ends were cut back, 5 bases at V and 5 bases at J, with 17 bases in the middle. Germline V lookup: CDR1 MDHEN, CDR2 SYDVKM. The CDR3 extends over 15 amino acids. CDR3 region: CASSKLTGGKDTQYF. In DNA form, the CDR3 reads TGTGCCAGCAGTAAGCTAACGGGGGGCAAAGATACGCAGTATTTT. Using reference TRBV28 and TRBJ2-3 for the parts outside the CDR3, the full variable domain is DVKVTQSSRYLVKRTGEKVFLECVQDMDHENMFWYRQDPGLGLRLIYFSYDVKMKEKGDIPEGYSVSREKKERFSLILESASTNQTSMYLCASSKLTGGKDTQYFGPGTRLTVL.

V and J are TRBV27 and TRBJ2-7; 9 nucleotides line up with TRBD1. This CDR3 contains 14 residues. The germline CDR1 and CDR2 sequences are MNHEY and SMNVEV (reference sequence). J gave up 0 bases and V 5 bases, and 2 bases lay outside the gene matches. The CDR3 is CASSDRGYSYEQYF. Written as DNA, the CDR3 is TGTGCCAGCAGTGACAGGGGGTACTCCTACGAGCAGTACTTC.

The chain employs TRBV28 and TRBJ2-7, with 10 bases identical to TRBD2. This CDR3 contains 14 residues. With V trimmed by 5 bases and J by 3 bases, 4 bases remained unmatched. Germline V gene lookup returns CDR1 MDHEN and CDR2 SYDVKM. In nucleotides, the CDR3 is TGTGCCAGCAGTCCTCGGACTAGCGGCTACGAGCAGTACTTC. Amino acid sequence: CASSPRTSGYEQYF.